These T cell receptor beta chains were read from a single sample in a study of beta chain features in type 1 diabetes. Sequencing was performed with immunoSEQ multiplex PCR; in TCRdb, only in-frame clones are kept and a portion is missing. The sample carries roughly 290,000 clones, 7.5% to 9.5% recorded once. The sample consisted of central memory CD4+ T cells from blood. The receptors stem from a young woman in good health. Each CDR3 is given with its conserved first and last residue. A D gene is named only where the DNA matches it firmly. Size is omitted from some rows. Given values are once, few, many or a class for expanded clones.

TRBD2 NA 16 TRBJ2-5 TRBV7-2 CASSLVNQRGLETQYF TGTGCCAGCAGCTTAGTTAACCAGCGGGGGTTAGAGACCCAGTACTTC
TRBD1 many 14 TRBJ2-5 TRBV19 CASSTGGQIETQYF TGTGCCAGTAGCACAGGGGGACAGATAGAGACCCAGTACTTC
TRBD1 few 15 TRBJ2-3 TRBV25-1 CASSESTGAPDTQYF TGTGCCAGCAGTGAATCCACAGGGGCCCCAGATACGCAGTATTTT
TRBD2 NA 16 TRBJ2-4 TRBV11-2 CASSTRTSGSRAGQYF TGTGCCAGCAGCACTCGGACTAGCGGGAGCCGGGCCGGTCAGTACTTC
TRBD1 NA 12 TRBJ1-1 TRBV29-1 CSVGQLNTEAFF TGCAGCGTGGGACAGCTGAACACTGAAGCTTTCTTT
TRBD1 few 12 TRBJ2-7 TRBV12-5 CASGSTGPEQYF TGTGCTAGTGGGTCGACAGGGCCCGAGCAGTACTTC
NA many 13 TRBJ1-2 TRBV16 CASSRRPEYGYTF TGTGCCAGCAGCCGGCGGCCCGAGTATGGCTACACCTTC
NA few 15 TRBJ2-1 TRBV7-2 CASSLLGKTAREQFF TGTGCCAGCAGCTTATTGGGGAAGACAGCTCGGGAGCAGTTCTTC
NA NA 13 TRBJ2-1 TRBV2 CASSRGGLNEQFF TGTGCCAGCAGTAGGGGGGGCCTCAATGAGCAGTTCTTC
NA few 15 TRBJ1-2 TRBV4-1 CASSQSSSRENGYTF TGCGCCAGCAGCCAAAGCTCTTCCAGGGAGAATGGCTACACCTTC
TRBD1 NA 15 TRBJ2-2 TRBV5-4 CASSSGQTNTGELFF TGTGCCAGCAGCTCGGGACAGACTAACACCGGGGAGCTGTTTTTT
TRBD2 few 13 TRBJ2-3 TRBV7-2 CASSPAGGDTQYF TGTGCCAGCAGCCCTGCCGGGGGGGATACGCAGTATTTT
TRBD1 NA 15 TRBJ2-1 TRBV5-1 CASSLGTAYYNEQFF TGCGCCAGCAGCTTAGGGACAGCCTACTACAATGAGCAGTTCTTC
TRBD2 NA 16 TRBJ2-5 TRBV7-2 CASSTTSGYYQETQYF TGTGCCAGCAGCACGACTAGCGGGTACTACCAAGAGACCCAGTACTTC
NA NA 14 TRBJ1-5 TRBV19 CASSILGGNQPQHF TGTGCCAGTAGTATCCTCGGGGGAAATCAGCCCCAGCATTTT
NA few 13 TRBJ2-4 TRBV27 CASRRTAKNIQYF TGTGCCAGCAGGAGGACGGCCAAAAACATTCAGTACTTC
NA once 16 TRBJ2-6 TRBV4-1 CASSQVRSSGANVLTF TGCGCCAGCAGCCAAGTGAGGAGCTCTGGGGCCAACGTCCTGACTTTC
NA many 11 TRBJ1-3 TRBV28 CATTSGNTIYF TGTGCCACCACCTCTGGAAACACCATATATTTT
NA NA 12 TRBJ1-4 TRBV29-1 CSVEQPAKGLFF TGCAGCGTTGAACAACCTGCCAAGGGACTGTTTTTT
NA many 13 TRBJ1-5 TRBV7-2 CASSFGPNQPQHF TGTGCCAGCAGCTTCGGTCCCAATCAGCCCCAGCATTTT
NA NA 20 TRBJ2-1 TRBV13 CASSLRDPGTETSSYNEQFF TGTGCCAGCAGCCTCCGAGACCCCGGGACAGAGACTAGCTCCTACAATGAGCAGTTCTTC
NA many 13 TRBJ1-2 TRBV7-9 CASSQTALDGYTF TGTGCCAGCAGCCAAACCGCTTTGGATGGCTACACCTTC
NA NA 13 TRBJ2-7 TRBV7-8 CASSLWISYEQYF TGTGCCAGCAGCTTGTGGATCTCCTACGAGCAGTACTTC
NA NA 17 TRBJ2-5 TRBV6-7 CASSYSLADLGEETQYF TGTGCCAGCAGTTACAGCCTCGCCGACTTGGGAGAAGAGACCCAGTACTTC
NA few 15 TRBJ2-7 TRBV27 CASSLKARADYEQYF TGTGCCAGCTCATTAAAAGCCAGGGCGGACTACGAGCAGTACTTC
NA few 13 TRBJ2-5 TRBV19 CASSGTLEETQYF TGTGCCAGTTCCGGGACTCTCGAAGAGACCCAGTACTTC